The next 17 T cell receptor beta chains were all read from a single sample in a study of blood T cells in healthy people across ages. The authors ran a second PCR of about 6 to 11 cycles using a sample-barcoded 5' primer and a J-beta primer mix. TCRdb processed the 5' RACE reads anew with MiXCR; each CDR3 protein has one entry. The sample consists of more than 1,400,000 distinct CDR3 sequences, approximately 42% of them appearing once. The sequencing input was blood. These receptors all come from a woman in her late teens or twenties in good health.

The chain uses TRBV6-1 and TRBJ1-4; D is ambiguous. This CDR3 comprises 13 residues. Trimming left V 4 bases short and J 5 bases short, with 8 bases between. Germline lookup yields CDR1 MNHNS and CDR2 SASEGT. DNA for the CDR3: TGTGCCAGCAGTGCCGGATGGAATGAAAAACTGTTTTTT. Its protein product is CASSAGWNEKLFF.

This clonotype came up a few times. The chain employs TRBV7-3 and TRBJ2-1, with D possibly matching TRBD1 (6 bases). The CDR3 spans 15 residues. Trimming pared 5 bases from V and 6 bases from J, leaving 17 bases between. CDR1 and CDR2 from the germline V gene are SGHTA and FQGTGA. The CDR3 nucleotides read TGTGCCAGCAGCCCTTCCCAGGGGTCATTCAATGAGCAGTTCTTC. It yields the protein CASSPSQGSFNEQFF.

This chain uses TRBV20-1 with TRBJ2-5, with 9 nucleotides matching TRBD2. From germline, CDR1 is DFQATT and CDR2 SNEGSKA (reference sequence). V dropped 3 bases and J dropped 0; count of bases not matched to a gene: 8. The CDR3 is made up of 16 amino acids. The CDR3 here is CSARGASGAYQETQYF. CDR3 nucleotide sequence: TGCAGTGCTAGGGGTGCTAGCGGGGCGTACCAAGAGACCCAGTACTTC.

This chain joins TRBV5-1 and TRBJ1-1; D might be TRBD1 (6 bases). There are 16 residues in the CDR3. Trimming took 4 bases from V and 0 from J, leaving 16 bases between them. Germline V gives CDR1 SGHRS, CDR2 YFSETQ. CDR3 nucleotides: TGCGCCAGCAGCGTTACAGGGACTGGTATGAACACTGAAGCTTTCTTT. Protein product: CASSVTGTGMNTEAFF.

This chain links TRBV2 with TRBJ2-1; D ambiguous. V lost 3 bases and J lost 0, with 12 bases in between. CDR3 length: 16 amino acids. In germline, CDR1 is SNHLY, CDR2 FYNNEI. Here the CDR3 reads CASSDELGSSYNEQFF. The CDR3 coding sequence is TGTGCCAGCAGTGACGAATTAGGCAGCTCCTACAATGAGCAGTTCTTC.

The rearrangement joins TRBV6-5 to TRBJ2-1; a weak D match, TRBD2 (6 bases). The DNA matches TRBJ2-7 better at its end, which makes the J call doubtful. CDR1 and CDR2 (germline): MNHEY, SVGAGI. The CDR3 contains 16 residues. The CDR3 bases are TGTGCCAGCAGTTACTCGGGACTGAGCTCCTACAATGAGCAGTACTTC. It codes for CASSYSGLSSYNEQYF.

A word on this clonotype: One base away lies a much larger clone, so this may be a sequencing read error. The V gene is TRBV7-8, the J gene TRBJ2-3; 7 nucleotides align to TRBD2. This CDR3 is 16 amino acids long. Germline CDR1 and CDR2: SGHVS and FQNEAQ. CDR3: CASSGIGLGLADMQYF. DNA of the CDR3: TGTGCCAGCAGCGGCATCGGACTAGGACTGGCAGATATGCAGTATTTT.

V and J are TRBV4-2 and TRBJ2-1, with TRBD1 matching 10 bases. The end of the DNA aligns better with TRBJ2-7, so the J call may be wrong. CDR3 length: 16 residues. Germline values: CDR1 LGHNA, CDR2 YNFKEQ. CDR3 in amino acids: CASSQAYKTGGNEQYF. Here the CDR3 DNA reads TGTGCCAGCAGCCAAGCTTATAAGACAGGGGGCAATGAGCAGTACTTC.

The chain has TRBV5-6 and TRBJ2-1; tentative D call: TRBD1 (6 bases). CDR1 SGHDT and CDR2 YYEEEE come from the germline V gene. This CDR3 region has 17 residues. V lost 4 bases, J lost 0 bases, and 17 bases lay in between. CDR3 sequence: CASSGRAGTNSYNEQFF. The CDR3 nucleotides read TGTGCCAGCAGCGGACGAGCCGGGACAAACTCCTACAATGAGCAGTTCTTC.

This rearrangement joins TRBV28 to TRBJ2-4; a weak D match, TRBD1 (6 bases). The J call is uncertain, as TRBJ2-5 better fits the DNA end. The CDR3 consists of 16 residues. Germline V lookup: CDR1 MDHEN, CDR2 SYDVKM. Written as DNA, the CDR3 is TGTGCCAGCAGTCAGGGGACCGCGTCTTTCCAAGAGACCCAGTACTTC. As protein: CASSQGTASFQETQYF.

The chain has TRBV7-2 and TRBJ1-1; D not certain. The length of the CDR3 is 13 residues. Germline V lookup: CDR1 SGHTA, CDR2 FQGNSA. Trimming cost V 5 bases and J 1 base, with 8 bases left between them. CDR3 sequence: CASSREENTEAFF. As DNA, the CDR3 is TGTGCCAGCAGCCGGGAAGAGAACACTGAAGCTTTCTTT.

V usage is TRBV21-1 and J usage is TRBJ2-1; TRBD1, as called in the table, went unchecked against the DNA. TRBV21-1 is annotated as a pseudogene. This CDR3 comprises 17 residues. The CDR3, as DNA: TGTGCCAGCAGCAAAGTGTCCCGTCACGCGACCTACAATGAGCAGTTCTTC. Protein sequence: CASSKVSRHATYNEQFF.

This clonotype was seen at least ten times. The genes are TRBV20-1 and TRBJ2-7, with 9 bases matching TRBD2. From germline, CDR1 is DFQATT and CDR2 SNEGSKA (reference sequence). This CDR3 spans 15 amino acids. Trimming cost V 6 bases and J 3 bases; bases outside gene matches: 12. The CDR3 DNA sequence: TGCAGTGCCCCGAGAGGAGCTAGCGGGATCTACGAGCAGTACTTC. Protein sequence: CSAPRGASGIYEQYF.

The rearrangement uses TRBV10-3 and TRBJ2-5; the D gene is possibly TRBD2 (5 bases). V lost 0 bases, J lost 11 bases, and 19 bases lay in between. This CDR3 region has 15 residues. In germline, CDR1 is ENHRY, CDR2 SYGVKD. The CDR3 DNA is TGTGCCATCAGTGAGTCGATAGGACTGAACAATGAGCAGTACTTC. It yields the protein CAISESIGLNNEQYF.

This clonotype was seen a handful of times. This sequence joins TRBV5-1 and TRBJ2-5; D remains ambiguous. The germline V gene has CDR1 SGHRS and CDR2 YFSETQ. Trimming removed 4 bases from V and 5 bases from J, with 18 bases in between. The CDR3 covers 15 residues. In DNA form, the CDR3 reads TGCGCCAGCAGCCTGAACACTCCAGGTGGGGAGACCCAGTACTTC. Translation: CASSLNTPGGETQYF. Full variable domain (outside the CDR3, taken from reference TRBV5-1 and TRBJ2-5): KAGVTQTPRYLIKTRGQQVTLSCSPISGHRSVSWYQQTPGQGLQFLFEYFSETQRNKGNFPGRFSGRQFSNSRSEMNVSTLELGDSALYLCASSLNTPGGETQYFGPGTRLLVL.

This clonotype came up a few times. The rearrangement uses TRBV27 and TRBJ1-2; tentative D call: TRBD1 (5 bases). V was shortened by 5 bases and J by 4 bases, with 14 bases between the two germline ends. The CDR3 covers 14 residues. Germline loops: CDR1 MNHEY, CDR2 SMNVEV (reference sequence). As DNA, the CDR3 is TGTGCCAGCAGTGTAGCCAGGGTGGGCTATGGCTACACCTTC. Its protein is CASSVARVGYGYTF.

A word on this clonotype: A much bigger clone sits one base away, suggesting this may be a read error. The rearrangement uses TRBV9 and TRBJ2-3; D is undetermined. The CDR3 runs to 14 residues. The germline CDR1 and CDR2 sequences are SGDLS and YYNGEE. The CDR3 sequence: CASGVGPSTDTQYF. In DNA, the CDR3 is TGTGCCAGCGGCGTAGGCCCTAGCACAGATACGCAGTATTTT.